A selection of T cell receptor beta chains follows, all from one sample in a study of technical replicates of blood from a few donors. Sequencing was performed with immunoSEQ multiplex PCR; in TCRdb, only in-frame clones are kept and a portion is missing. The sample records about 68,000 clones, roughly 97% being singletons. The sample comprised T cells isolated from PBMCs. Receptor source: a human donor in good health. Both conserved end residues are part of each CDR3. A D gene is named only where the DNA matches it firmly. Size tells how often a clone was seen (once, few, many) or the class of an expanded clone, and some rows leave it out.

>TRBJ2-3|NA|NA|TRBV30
CAWSPTDTQYF
TGTGCCTGGAGTCCGACAGATACGCAGTATTTT
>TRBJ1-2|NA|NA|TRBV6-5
CASSYTLGLIYGYTF
TGTGCCAGCAGTTACACCCTGGGACTGATCTATGGCTACACCTTC
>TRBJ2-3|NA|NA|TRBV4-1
CASSQEGAVISTDTQYF
TGCGCCAGCAGCCAAGAGGGAGCGGTCATTAGCACAGATACGCAGTATTTT
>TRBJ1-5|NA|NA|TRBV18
CASSRTVDSNQPQHF
TGTGCCAGCTCACGAACAGTAGATAGCAATCAGCCCCAGCATTTT
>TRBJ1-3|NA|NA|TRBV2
CASRTGQLSGNTIYF
TGTGCCAGCAGGACGGGACAACTCTCTGGAAACACCATATATTTT
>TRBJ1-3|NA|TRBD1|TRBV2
CAKTGLSSGNTIYF
TGTGCCAAGACAGGGCTGTCGTCTGGAAACACCATATATTTT
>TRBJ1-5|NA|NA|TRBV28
CASSLSGNSNQPQHF
TGTGCCAGCAGTTTATCGGGGAATAGCAATCAGCCCCAGCATTTT
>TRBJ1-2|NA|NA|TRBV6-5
CASSRPGVGVWGYTF
TGTGCCAGCAGTAGACCCGGGGTCGGGGTGTGGGGCTACACCTTC
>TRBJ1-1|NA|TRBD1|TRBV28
CASSNAGTGNTEAFF
TGTGCCAGCAGTAATGCCGGGACAGGGAACACTGAAGCTTTCTTT
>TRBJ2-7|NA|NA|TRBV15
CATSRAGGSSYEQYF
TGTGCCACCAGCAGAGCCGGGGGAAGCTCCTACGAGCAGTACTTC
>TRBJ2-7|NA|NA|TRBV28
CASSFGRQATYEQYF
TGTGCCAGCAGTTTCGGCAGGCAAGCAACCTACGAGCAGTACTTC
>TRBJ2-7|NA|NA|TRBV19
CASSAGQYYEQYF
TGTGCCAGTAGTGCGGGACAGTACTACGAGCAGTACTTC
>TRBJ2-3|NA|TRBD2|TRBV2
CASSEASGGTTDTQYF
TGTGCCAGCAGTGAAGCGTCCGGGGGGACCACAGATACGCAGTATTTT
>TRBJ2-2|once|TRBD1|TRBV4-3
CASSRWHSGGTGELFF
TGCGCCAGCAGCCGCTGGCACTCAGGGGGTACCGGGGAGCTGTTTTTT
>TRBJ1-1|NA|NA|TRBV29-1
CSAEIDTEAFF
TGCAGCGCTGAGATAGACACTGAAGCTTTCTTT
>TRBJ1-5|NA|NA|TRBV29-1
CSVGGGYQPQHF
TGCAGCGTTGGGGGGGGGTATCAGCCCCAGCATTTT
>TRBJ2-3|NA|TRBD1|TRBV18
CASSPRTGSTDTQYF
TGTGCCAGCTCACCAAGGACAGGGAGCACAGATACGCAGTATTTT
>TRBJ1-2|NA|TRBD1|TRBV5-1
CASSAGTAIYGYGYTF
TGCGCCAGCAGCGCCGGGACAGCTATTTATGGCTATGGCTACACCTTC
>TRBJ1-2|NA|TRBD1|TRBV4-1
CASSQAVQGANYGYTF
TGCGCCAGCAGCCAAGCCGTACAGGGGGCGAACTATGGCTACACCTTC
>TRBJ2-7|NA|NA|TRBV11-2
CASSPIYEQYF
TGTGCCAGCAGCCCAATCTACGAGCAGTACTTC
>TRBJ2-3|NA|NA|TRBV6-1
CASTTLASTDTQYF
TGTGCCAGCACCACGCTAGCGAGCACAGATACGCAGTATTTT
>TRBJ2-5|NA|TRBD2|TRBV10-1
CASSELAGGQETQYF
TGCGCCAGCAGTGAACTAGCGGGAGGACAAGAGACCCAGTACTTC
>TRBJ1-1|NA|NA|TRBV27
CASSPQGPTEAFF
TGTGCCAGCAGTCCACAGGGACCCACTGAAGCTTTCTTT
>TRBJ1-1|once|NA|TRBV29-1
CSVEVLGAGTEAFF
TGCAGCGTTGAAGTGTTGGGGGCCGGGACTGAAGCTTTCTTT
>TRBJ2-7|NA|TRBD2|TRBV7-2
CASSYGLAGVTYEQYF
TGTGCCAGCAGCTACGGACTAGCGGGAGTAACCTACGAGCAGTACTTC
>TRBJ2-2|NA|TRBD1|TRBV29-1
CSVLFTGAGELFF
TGCAGCGTCCTCTTCACAGGGGCCGGGGAGCTGTTTTTT
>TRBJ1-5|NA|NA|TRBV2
CASKIGGYQPQHF
TGTGCCAGCAAAATAGGGGGTTATCAGCCCCAGCATTTT
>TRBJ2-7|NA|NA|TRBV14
CASSQGGLEQYF
TGTGCCAGCAGCCAAGGCGGGTTAGAGCAGTACTTC
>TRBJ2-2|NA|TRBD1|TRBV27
CASSWDRGSGELFF
TGTGCCAGCAGTTGGGACAGGGGGTCCGGGGAGCTGTTTTTT
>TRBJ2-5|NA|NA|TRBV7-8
CASSLQGFGETQYF
TGTGCCAGCAGCTTACAGGGGTTCGGGGAGACCCAGTACTTC
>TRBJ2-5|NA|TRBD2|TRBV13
CASSEGLAGETQYF
TGTGCCAGCAGCGAGGGACTAGCGGGGGAGACCCAGTACTTC
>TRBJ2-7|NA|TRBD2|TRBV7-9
CASSLPTGGEQYF
TGTGCCAGCAGCTTACCGACGGGAGGCGAGCAGTACTTC